Each of the 9 T cell receptor beta chains below was sequenced from the same sample in a study of shared clonotypes between healthy human individuals (TCRdb year 2020). For the CD8 naive samples, CD45RO-negative cells were positively selected for CCR7, yielding a CD45RA+CCR7+ population from which TemRA cells were excluded. Library construction relied on the immunoSEQ multiplex PCR assay. TCRdb limited this immuneACCESS table to in-frame rearrangements with V and J called. A share of clones is missing; checked studies link under half to unresolved V genes, and the rest is unexplained. The sample contains about 2.2 million clones, just under 95% of them found a single time. More than 1.5% of the sample is held by the ten biggest clonotypes. The specimen sequenced was naive CD8+ T cells from PBMCs. The cell subset or site label of this sample denotes: CD45RA+CCR7+. Receptors originate from a young man in good health. Some clones in this sample may be carry-over from other donors' samples.

As to this clone: Other DNA variants within this sample encode the same CDR3. The rearrangement joins TRBV27 to TRBJ2-7; unclear D gene. Deletions cut 4 bases from V and 0 bases from J, with 4 bases between. This CDR3 region has 12 residues. Germline V gene lookup returns CDR1 MNHEY and CDR2 SMNVEV (reference sequence). The CDR3: CASSSDSYEQYF. As DNA, the CDR3 is TGTGCCAGCAGTTCCGACTCCTACGAGCAGTACTTC.

The rearrangement links TRBV4-1 to TRBJ1-2, with D possibly matching TRBD1 (5 bases). Germline CDR1 and CDR2: MGHRA and YSYEKL. This CDR3 is 15 amino acids long. Trimming took 0 bases from V and 1 from J, leaving 9 bases between them. The CDR3 region has the DNA TGCGCCAGCAGCCAAGACAGGGCCGTTAACTATGGCTACACCTTC. Translating gives CASSQDRAVNYGYTF.

The CDR3: CAWSYGGTYEQYF. CDR3 in DNA: TGTGCCTGGAGCTATGGCGGAACCTACGAGCAGTACTTC. The V gene is TRBV30, the J gene TRBJ2-7; no firm D call. Trimming pared 3 bases from V and 2 bases from J, leaving 11 bases between. Germline CDR1 reads GTSNPN; CDR2 reads SVGIG (reference sequence). CDR3 length: 13 residues.

The chain couples TRBV27 to TRBJ2-7; the D gene is possibly TRBD1 (5 bases). The CDR3 is made up of 15 amino acids. The V gene lost 6 bases and the J gene lost 1 base, with 16 bases spanning the gap. CDR1 is MNHEY, CDR2 SMNVEV, per germline (reference sequence). The CDR3 is CASSLGRGMSYEQYF. The DNA for the CDR3 is TGTGCCAGCAGCCTAGGAAGGGGCATGTCCTACGAGCAGTACTTC.

The chain uses TRBV7-2 and TRBJ1-3, with a tentative D call TRBD1 (5 bases). V was pared by 1 base and J by 7 bases, with 14 bases between. CDR3 size: 15 residues. CDR1 is SGHTA, CDR2 FQGNSA, per germline. DNA of the CDR3: TGTGCCAGCAGCTTAGTGGCAGGGACTCGGAACACCATATATTTT. Residues: CASSLVAGTRNTIYF.

The chain employs TRBV5-5 and TRBJ2-3; D perhaps matches TRBD2 (6 bases). This CDR3 spans 15 amino acids. The V end lost 3 bases, the J end lost 1 base, and 12 bases lay between the germline ends. Germline CDR1 reads SGHKS; CDR2 reads YYEKEE (reference sequence). The CDR3 loop is CASSWLTSRTDTQYF. The CDR3, as DNA: TGTGCCAGCAGCTGGCTGACTAGTCGCACAGATACGCAGTATTTT.

The rearrangement uses TRBV7-3 and TRBJ2-5; 14 bases align to TRBD2. The CDR3 extends over 16 amino acids. J lost 5 bases, V lost 4 bases, and 6 bases had no gene match. Germline V CDR1 and CDR2: SGHTA, FQGTGA. CDR3 in amino acids: CASSSRGTSGSETQYF. The CDR3 bases are TGTGCCAGCAGCTCAAGAGGGACTAGCGGGAGCGAGACCCAGTACTTC. The full variable domain, completed using reference TRBV7-3 and TRBJ2-5, is GAGVSQTPSNKVTEKGKYVELRCDPISGHTALYWYRQSLGQGPEFLIYFQGTGAADDSGLPNDRFFAVRPEGSVSTLKIQRTERGDSAVYLCASSSRGTSGSETQYFGPGTRLLVL.

This clone was detected only once. The chain uses TRBV7-9 and TRBJ2-7, with a possible D match to TRBD2 (6 bases). The germline CDR1 and CDR2 sequences are SEHNR and FQNEAQ (reference sequence). The V gene lost 5 bases and the J gene lost 3 bases, with 17 bases spanning the gap. The CDR3 is 15 amino acids. CDR3 coding DNA: TGTGCCAGCAGCCCCTCGGCGGGACCCCTCTACGAGCAGTACTTC. Its protein product is CASSPSAGPLYEQYF.

This clone was counted a single time. The chain carries TRBV7-6 and TRBJ2-5; no definite D call. The CDR3 sequence is 13 residues long. Trimming took off 4 bases at V and 9 bases at J, with 15 bases between the two ends. Per germline, CDR1 SGHVS and CDR2 FNYEAQ. The CDR3, as DNA: TGTGCCAGCAGCTCGTGGCCCGCCGAGGCCCAGTACTTC. The encoded protein is CASSSWPAEAQYF.